These 10 T cell receptor beta chains were sequenced from one sample in a study of CD8+ T cells in alopecia areata. Extracted RNA was reverse transcribed into cDNA, the sequencing template. Repertoires were generated with immunoSEQ multiplex PCR, while TCRdb's copy carries only in-frame clones and drops some. Of about 15,000 clones in the sample, more than 50% were seen once. The investigators collected lesional scalp punch biopsies and peripheral blood from alopecia areata patients. Sequenced material: skin. These receptors were collected from a human donor with alopecia areata.

This chain connects TRBV7-9 to TRBJ2-1; D gene unclear. Germline V gene data show CDR1 as SEHNR and CDR2 as FQNEAQ (reference sequence). V lost 5 bases and J lost 3, with 8 bases in between. The CDR3 loop spans 13 amino acids. CDR3: CASSPYSYNEQFF. The CDR3 region has the DNA TGTGCCAGCAGCCCCTACAGCTACAATGAGCAGTTCTTC.

As DNA, the CDR3 is TGCGCCAGCAGCTCCCTAGCGGGAGGAACAGATACGCAGTATTTT. This codes for CASSSLAGGTDTQYF. J is TRBJ2-3 and V is TRBV5-1; 11 bases line up with TRBD2. The CDR3 runs to 15 residues. Per the germline V gene, CDR1 is SGHRS and CDR2 is YFSETQ. Germline trimming cut 3 bases from V and 3 bases from J; bases unmatched to any gene: 3.

The genes are TRBV28 and TRBJ2-7, with D perhaps matching TRBD1 (5 bases). Trimming cost V 6 bases and J 4 bases, with 13 bases left between them. The CDR3 is 13 amino acids. Germline CDR1 and CDR2: MDHEN and SYDVKM. The CDR3 loop is CASSRIGDYEQYF. The CDR3 nucleotides are TGTGCCAGCAGCCGAATAGGGGATTACGAGCAGTACTTC.

Here the CDR3 DNA reads TGTGCCAGCAGCTTATCCACGAACAATGAGCAGTTCTTC. Residues: CASSLSTNNEQFF. The chain employs TRBV7-9 and TRBJ2-1, with D unclear. CDR1 and CDR2 from the germline V gene are SEHNR and FQNEAQ (reference sequence). CDR3 length: 13 residues. Deletions cut 2 bases from V and 5 bases from J, with 7 bases between.

The chain is built from TRBV5-1 and TRBJ1-2; 7 bases map to TRBD1. CDR1 SGHRS and CDR2 YFSETQ come from the germline V gene. V was clipped by 0 bases and J by 4 bases; unmatched bases: 18. The CDR3 has 19 amino acids. The CDR3 DNA reads as TGCGCCAGCAGCTTGGCCCCCTTGGAGCATGACAGGGACCTCTATGGCTACACCTTC. Its translation: CASSLAPLEHDRDLYGYTF.

The chain is built from TRBV15 and TRBJ1-4; D is possibly TRBD1 (6 bases). The V gene lost 1 base and the J gene lost 7 bases, with 19 bases spanning the gap. Germline-derived CDR1 and CDR2 are LNHNV and YYDKDF (reference sequence). This CDR3 comprises 17 residues. CDR3 residues: CATSRGAPTGFGEKLFF. The CDR3 nucleotides read TGTGCCACCAGCAGAGGGGCACCAACAGGGTTTGGTGAAAAACTGTTTTTT.

This clone appeared a few times. The CDR3 loop reads CASSQAKVLNEKLFF. The CDR3 DNA is TGTGCCAGCAGCCAAGCGAAGGTCCTTAATGAAAAACTGTTTTTT. The gene calls are TRBV4-2 and TRBJ1-4; D uncertain. CDR1 is LGHNA and CDR2 is YNFKEQ in the germline V gene. Trimming shortened V by 1 base and J by 4 bases, and 10 bases separated the two germline ends. The CDR3 covers 15 residues.

The chain carries TRBV5-6 and TRBJ1-1; D remains ambiguous. The V gene lost 2 bases and the J gene lost 4 bases, with 3 bases spanning the gap. Germline values: CDR1 SGHDT, CDR2 YYEEEE. CDR3 length: 11 residues. CDR3 nucleotide sequence: TGTGCCAGCAGCTTCGCCACTGAAGCTTTCTTT. Amino acid sequence: CASSFATEAFF.

The genes are TRBV11-2 and TRBJ2-5, with 7 bases lining up with TRBD1. The J call may be in error: the DNA end matches TRBJ2-7 better. The germline CDR1 and CDR2 sequences are SGHAT and FQNNGV. The CDR3 extends over 15 amino acids. The CDR3 loop reads CASSLGQSLGYEQYF. CDR3 coding DNA: TGTGCCAGCAGCCTGGGACAGTCCTTGGGCTACGAGCAGTACTTC.

The rearrangement uses TRBV19 and TRBJ2-4; no clear D gene. V was pared by 5 bases and J by 2 bases, with 13 bases between. The CDR3 sequence is 15 residues long. CDR1 LNHDA and CDR2 SQIVND come from the germline V gene (reference sequence). CDR3 in DNA: TGTGCCAGTAGTTTCCACCAGGAATCCAAAAACATTCAGTACTTC. Translating gives CASSFHQESKNIQYF.